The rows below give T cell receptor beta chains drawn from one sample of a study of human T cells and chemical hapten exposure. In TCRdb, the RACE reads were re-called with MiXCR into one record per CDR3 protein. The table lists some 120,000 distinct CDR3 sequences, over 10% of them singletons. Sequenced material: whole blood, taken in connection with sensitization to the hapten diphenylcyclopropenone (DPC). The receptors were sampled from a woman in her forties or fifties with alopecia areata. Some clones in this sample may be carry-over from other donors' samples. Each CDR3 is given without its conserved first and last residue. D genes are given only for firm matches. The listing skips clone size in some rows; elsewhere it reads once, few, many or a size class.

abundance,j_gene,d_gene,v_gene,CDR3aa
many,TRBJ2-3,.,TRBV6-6,ASRLRYGEQPDTQY
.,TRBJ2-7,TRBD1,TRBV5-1,ASSLNPTGGPYEQY
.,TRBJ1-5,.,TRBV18,ASSPPQGQPQH
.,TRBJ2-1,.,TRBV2,ASSQTGTGRF
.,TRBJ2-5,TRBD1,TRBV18,ASSLLPPQGAQETQY
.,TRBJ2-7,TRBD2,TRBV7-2,ASSRRLAGQSSYEQY
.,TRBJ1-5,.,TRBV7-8,ASSSDSNQPQH
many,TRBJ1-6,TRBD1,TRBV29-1,SVRDRRDSPLH
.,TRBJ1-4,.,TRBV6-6,ASTRLNEKLL
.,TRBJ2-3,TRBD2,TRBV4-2,ASSQPLAGGRYTQY
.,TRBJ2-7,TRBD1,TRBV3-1,ASSLFQGGSTYEQY
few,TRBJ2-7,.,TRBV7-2,ASSLIAREQY
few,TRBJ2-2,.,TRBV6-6,ASSPPARVTTGELF
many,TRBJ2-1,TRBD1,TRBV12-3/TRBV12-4,ASKPGQGYNEQF
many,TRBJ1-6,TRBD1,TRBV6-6,ASRSRQGDLRSPLH
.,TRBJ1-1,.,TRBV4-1,ASSQEWSGEAF
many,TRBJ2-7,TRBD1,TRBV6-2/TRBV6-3,ATDDVQGREQY
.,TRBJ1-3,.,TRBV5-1,ASSLSGGEGNTIY
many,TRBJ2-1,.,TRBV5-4,ASSSPRAYNEQF
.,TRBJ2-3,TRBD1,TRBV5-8,ASSPGTGKTDTQY
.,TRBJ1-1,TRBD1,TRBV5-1,ASRQSTGVNTEAF
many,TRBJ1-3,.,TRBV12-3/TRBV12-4,ASSKERVAGNTIY
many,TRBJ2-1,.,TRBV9,ASSVEGEQF
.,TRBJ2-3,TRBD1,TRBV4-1,ASSPHPTGTSTDTQY
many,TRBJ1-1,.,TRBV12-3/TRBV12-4,ASRFGARTEAF
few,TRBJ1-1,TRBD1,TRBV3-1,ASSYRGRGMVI
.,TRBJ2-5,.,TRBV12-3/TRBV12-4,ASSLRSAYQETQY
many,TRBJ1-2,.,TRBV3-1,ASSQGGLPNYGYT
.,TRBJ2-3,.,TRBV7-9,ASSSPVDTQY
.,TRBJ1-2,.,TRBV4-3,ASSHGKAGYGYT
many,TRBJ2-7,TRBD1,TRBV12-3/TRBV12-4,ASSPQPGQGAYEQY
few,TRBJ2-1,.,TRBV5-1,ASSWGTGNEQF
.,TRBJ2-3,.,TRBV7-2,ASNQRPSSTDTQY
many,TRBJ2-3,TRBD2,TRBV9,ASRPPGLAADTQY
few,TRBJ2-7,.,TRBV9,ASSVGSSFTYEQY
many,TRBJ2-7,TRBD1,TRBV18,ASSQTGGGYEQY
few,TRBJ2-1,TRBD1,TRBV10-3,AISDRVHEQF
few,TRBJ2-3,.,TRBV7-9,ASSLKDWRDTQY
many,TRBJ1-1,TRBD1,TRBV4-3,ASSQGDSEAF
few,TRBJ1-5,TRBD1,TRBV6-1,ASAGGPQPQH
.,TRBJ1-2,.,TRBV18,ASSPDRGVSRYT
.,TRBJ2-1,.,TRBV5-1,ASSLAFDEQF
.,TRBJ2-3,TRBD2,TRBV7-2,ASSLVAGGTDTQY
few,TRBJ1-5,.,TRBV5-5,ASSLGSAGYNQPQH
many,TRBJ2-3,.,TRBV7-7,ASSPSTRLSSTDTQY
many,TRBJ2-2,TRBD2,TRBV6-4,ASSEHGGTNTGELF
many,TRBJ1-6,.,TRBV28,ASTDRPGSPLH
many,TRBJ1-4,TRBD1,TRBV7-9,ASSLGQGNEKLF
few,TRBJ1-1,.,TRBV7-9,ASSFLVQGYTEAF
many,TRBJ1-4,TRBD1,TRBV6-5,ASSLQGEGEKLF
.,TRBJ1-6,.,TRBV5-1,ASSPSGAPSPLH
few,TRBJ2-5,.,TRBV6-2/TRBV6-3,ASKRFQETQY
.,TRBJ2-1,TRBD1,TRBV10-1,ASSQGAGPYNEQF
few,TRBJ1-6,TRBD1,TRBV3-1,ASSQDQGAGSPLH